Sequencing of this T cell receptor (beta chain) was carried out in a study of T cell responses to AZD1222 COVID-19 vaccine. General study results and limits: In all cases, repertoires were sampled only after the peak T cell response. In the spike-specific TCR repertoire, nearly half reportedly target unmutated variant regions.

The protocol was immunoSEQ multiplex PCR, while the TCRdb copy is restricted to in-frame clones and leaves out a portion. Of 120,000 or so clones listed, about 90% are singletons. CDR1 and CDR2 from the germline V gene are KGHSH and LQKENI. The germline V and J ends were trimmed by 3 bases and 6 bases, with 6 bases remaining between them. This CDR3 spans 12 amino acids. A word on this clone: No antigen is known for it.

The sequence was collected from an adult in good health. Sequenced here: peripheral blood, sampled on day 0 of AZD1222 vaccination. This chain connects TRBV18 to TRBJ1-5; D not resolved. CDR3: CASSPEGQPQHF. The CDR3 DNA sequence: TGTGCCAGCTCACCCGAGGGTCAGCCCCAGCATTTT.